The 19 T cell receptor beta chains reported below all come from one sample, sequenced in a study of shared T cell receptors in the human thymus. Clones were read by immunoSEQ multiplex PCR, and TCRdb kept only the in-frame ones, dropping some. Of 720,000 or so clones in the sample, 80% to 90% were seen once. This same sample was also taken into another study, of human thymus T cells.

Sequencing used thymocytes. Every receptor here comes from a girl under two years old with a congenital heart defect.

V usage is TRBV18 and J usage is TRBJ1-5; weak D call: TRBD1 (5 bases). V lost 2 bases and J 5 bases, leaving 10 bases between the germline ends. CDR1 and CDR2 from the germline V gene are KGHSH and LQKENI. The CDR3 loop spans 14 amino acids. CDR3 DNA: TGTGCCAGCTCACCAGTGGGGCCGGATCAGCCCCAGCATTTT. Translation gives CASSPVGPDQPQHF.

The chain has TRBV10-3 and TRBJ2-7, with 12 bases fitting TRBD2. Germline V gene data show CDR1 as ENHRY and CDR2 as SYGVKD. The CDR3 totals 17 residues. J lost 9 bases, V lost 2 bases, and 14 bases had no gene match. The CDR3 here is CAISETSGGRGLKGQYF. CDR3 bases: TGTGCCATCAGTGAGACTAGCGGGGGGCGTGGGTTGAAGGGGCAGTACTTC.

This clone was seen a few times. CDR3 nucleotides: TGTGCCAGCAAGGCGGAACAGGGTCACTTTACTGAAGCTTTCTTT. It specifies CASKAEQGHFTEAFF. The V gene is TRBV6-1, the J gene TRBJ1-1, with D perhaps TRBD1 (6 bases). Trimming cost V 7 bases and J 5 bases, with 20 bases left between them. The CDR3 is 15 residues long. Per the germline V gene, CDR1 is MNHNS and CDR2 is SASEGT.

This chain links TRBV7-3 with TRBJ2-7, with a weak D call TRBD2 (6 bases). The CDR3 is made up of 15 amino acids. CDR1 and CDR2 from the germline V gene are SGHTA and FQGTGA. With 0 bases removed from V and 4 bases from J, the gap between germline ends came to 13 bases. CDR3 nucleotides: TGTGCCAGCAGCTTAACGAGACTAGTTGATTACGAGCAGTACTTC. It translates to CASSLTRLVDYEQYF.

The CDR3 protein is CASSLTGQKQFF. The CDR3 DNA sequence: TGTGCCAGCAGCTTAACTGGGCAGAAGCAGTTCTTC. The chain links TRBV7-3 to TRBJ2-1; no clear D gene. V dropped 0 bases and J dropped 11 bases, with 8 bases sitting between them. CDR1 SGHTA and CDR2 FQGTGA come from the germline V gene. This CDR3 contains 12 residues.

The chain is built from TRBV10-3 and TRBJ2-3; weak D call: TRBD2 (6 bases). Germline V gene lookup returns CDR1 ENHRY and CDR2 SYGVKD. V was pared by 0 bases and J by 0 bases, with 10 bases between. The CDR3 loop spans 16 amino acids. The CDR3 reads CAISESKAGSTDTQYF. CDR3 nucleotide sequence: TGTGCCATCAGTGAGTCGAAGGCGGGGAGCACAGATACGCAGTATTTT.

Worth noting for this clone: Distinct nucleotide sequences in the sample also encode this CDR3. The chain carries TRBV5-6 and TRBJ1-6; 9 bases are a match to TRBD1. Germline V CDR1 and CDR2: SGHDT, YYEEEE. Trimming at V came to 3 bases and at J to 13 bases, leaving 8 bases not matched to a gene. CDR3 length: 14 amino acids. CDR3 residues: CASSSGQGRSPLHF. The CDR3 DNA reads TGTGCCAGCAGCTCAGGACAGGGGAGATCCCCCCTCCACTTT.

V and J are TRBV7-9 and TRBJ1-1; possible D gene TRBD1, 5 bases. V lost 4 bases, J lost 5 bases, and 17 bases lay in between. Looked up from germline, CDR1 is SEHNR and CDR2 is FQNEAQ (reference sequence). The CDR3 is 15 amino acids. The CDR3 protein is CASSSRPGPETEAFF. The DNA of the CDR3 is TGTGCCAGCAGCTCGCGCCCAGGGCCGGAGACTGAAGCTTTCTTT.

The rearrangement uses TRBV5-4 and TRBJ2-1; 9 bases fit TRBD1. V gave up 4 bases and J gave up 7 bases; unmatched junction bases: 9. CDR3 length: 15 amino acids. Germline V gene lookup returns CDR1 SGHNT and CDR2 YYREEE (reference sequence). The CDR3 DNA follows: TGTGCCAGCAGCCCTGGACAGGGGTCATGGAATGAGCAGTTCTTC. Residues: CASSPGQGSWNEQFF.

This chain uses TRBV27 with TRBJ2-1, with TRBD2 identical over 11 bases. Germline loops: CDR1 MNHEY, CDR2 SMNVEV (reference sequence). The V gene end was trimmed by 6 bases and the J gene end by 9 bases; junction bases not matched to a gene: 10. The CDR3 sequence is 15 residues long. The CDR3: CASRTLAGGPGEQFF. CDR3 bases: TGTGCCAGCAGAACCTTAGCGGGGGGGCCAGGTGAGCAGTTCTTC.

This chain joins TRBV9 and TRBJ2-5; tentative D call: TRBD2 (6 bases). The CDR3 runs to 14 residues. V was shortened by 3 bases and J by 7 bases, with 16 bases between the two germline ends. Germline V lookup: CDR1 SGDLS, CDR2 YYNGEE. The DNA for the CDR3 is TGTGCCAGCAGCGAAGTACCCGACGGGGGGACCCAGTACTTC. Translated, it gives CASSEVPDGGTQYF.

This chain connects TRBV27 to TRBJ2-2; 8 nucleotides line up with TRBD1. Germline V lookup: CDR1 MNHEY, CDR2 SMNVEV (reference sequence). The CDR3 is 16 amino acids. Trimming cost V 5 bases and J 1 base; bases outside gene matches: 6. CDR3 bases: TGTGCCAGCAGTCTCAGGGACAGGAAGAACACCGGGGAGCTGTTTTTT. It specifies CASSLRDRKNTGELFF.

With respect to this clone: Other DNA sequences of this sample code for an identical CDR3. V and J are TRBV6-6 and TRBJ2-5; 9 bases match TRBD2. CDR1 and CDR2 (germline): MNHNY, SVGAGI (reference sequence). V shed 7 bases and J 3 bases; nucleotides not matched to a gene: 9. The CDR3 is 15 residues long. In DNA, the CDR3 is TGTGCCAGCACCCCCAGCGGGGGGTCCGAAGAGACCCAGTACTTC. Encoded protein: CASTPSGGSEETQYF.

V gene TRBV29-1 combines with J gene TRBJ1-1; no reliable D call. The germline CDR1 and CDR2 sequences are SQVTM and ANQGSEA. Deletions cut 1 base from V and 8 bases from J, with 8 bases between. This CDR3 has 11 amino acids. CDR3 amino acids: CSVEVRREAFF. The CDR3 bases are TGCAGCGTTGAAGTGAGGAGAGAAGCTTTCTTT.

This clone appeared a single time. The chain carries TRBV27 and TRBJ2-5; maybe TRBD2 (5 bases). CDR3 length: 15 residues. Germline values: CDR1 MNHEY, CDR2 SMNVEV (reference sequence). V gave up 7 bases and J gave up 0 bases, with 15 bases separating them. In DNA, the CDR3 is TGTGCCAGCACCCCCCGGGGAGACGACCAAGAGACCCAGTACTTC. This translates into CASTPRGDDQETQYF.

The rearrangement links TRBV7-2 to TRBJ1-4; TRBD1 matches at 7 bases. V shed 4 bases, J shed 5 bases, and the junction held 7 bases outside the gene matches. Germline V lookup: CDR1 SGHTA, CDR2 FQGNSA. The CDR3 consists of 15 residues. CDR3 nucleotides: TGTGCCAGCAGCTCGAGGGGGCAGGGGAATGAAAAACTGTTTTTT. It encodes CASSSRGQGNEKLFF.

This rearrangement joins TRBV14 to TRBJ2-7; TRBD2 might be the D (5 bases). The germline gives CDR1 SGHDN, CDR2 FVKESK. V shed 2 bases and J shed 5 bases, with 10 bases lying between them. The CDR3 is made up of 13 amino acids. The chain's CDR3 is CASSQSGIHEQYF. The CDR3 region has the DNA TGTGCCAGCAGCCAATCGGGGATCCACGAGCAGTACTTC.

The V call is TRBV7-6, the J call TRBJ1-4, with 8 bases fitting TRBD1. This CDR3 contains 15 residues. V lost 5 bases to trimming and J lost 6 bases; unmatched junction nucleotides: 8. CDR1 SGHVS and CDR2 FNYEAQ come from the germline V gene. Here the CDR3 reads CASSPHTGGDEKLFF. CDR3 nucleotide sequence: TGTGCCAGCAGCCCGCATACAGGGGGGGATGAAAAACTGTTTTTT.

The chain carries TRBV5-6 and TRBJ1-1, with D possibly being TRBD1 (6 bases). The CDR3 consists of 12 residues. Trimming removed 3 bases from V and 12 bases from J, with 15 bases in between. CDR1 and CDR2 (germline): SGHDT, YYEEEE. CDR3 sequence: CASSYRTVVTFF. The CDR3 nucleotides are TGTGCCAGCAGCTATAGGACAGTTGTGACTTTCTTT. Combining the CDR3 with reference TRBV5-6 and TRBJ1-1 gives the whole variable domain DAGVTQSPTHLIKTRGQQVTLRCSPKSGHDTVSWYQQALGQGPQFIFQYYEEEERQRGNFPDRFSGHQFPNYSSELNVNALLLGDSALYLCASSYRTVVTFFGQGTRLTVV.